What follows is one T cell receptor (beta chain) and its context. Its antigen is currently unknown. The source of the sample is a study of cytomegalovirus exposure and HLA in healthy donors. Turning to the study itself: Of roughly 360 genotyped donors, more than 75% grouped in the Caucasian-associated ancestry cluster.

PCR was performed using 60 Vbeta and 13 Jbeta primers. Libraries were prepared by immunoSEQ multiplex PCR; TCRdb keeps only in-frame clonotypes and omits some of them. The sample includes about 130,000 clones, less than 85% of them seen just once. Study conclusions and caveats: Overall, approximately 150 TCR beta chains were annotated as cytomegalovirus-associated. Reports state that TCR beta sequences accurately predicted most subjects' HLA-A and HLA-B alleles.

The CDR3 has 14 amino acids. V was shortened by 4 bases and J by 2 bases, with 12 bases between the two germline ends. Germline V CDR1 and CDR2: SGHRS, YFSETQ. Donors sampled were nominally healthy, though unrecorded immune exposures were likely. The chain combines TRBV5-1 with TRBJ2-5; D uncertain. This receptor was obtained from a man aged 40-50 years in good health and CMV-seronegative. The sequenced sample was PBMCs. In nucleotides, the CDR3 is TGCGCCAGCAGCGTCGTCACACAACAAGAGACCCAGTACTTC. Protein product: CASSVVTQQETQYF.